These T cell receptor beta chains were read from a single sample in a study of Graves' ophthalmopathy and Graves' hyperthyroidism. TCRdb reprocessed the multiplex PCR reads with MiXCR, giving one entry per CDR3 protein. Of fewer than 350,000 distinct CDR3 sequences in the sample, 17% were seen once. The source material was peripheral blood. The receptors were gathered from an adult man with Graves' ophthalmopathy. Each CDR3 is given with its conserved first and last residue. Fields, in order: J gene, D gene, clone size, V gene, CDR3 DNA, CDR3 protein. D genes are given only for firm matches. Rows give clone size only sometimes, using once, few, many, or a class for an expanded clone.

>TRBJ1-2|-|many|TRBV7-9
TGTGCCAGCAGCTTAAAGTCGACAGTCGGTGGCTACACCTTC
CASSLKSTVGGYTF
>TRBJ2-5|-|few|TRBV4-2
TGTGCCAGCAGCCAAGATTTCCCCGCTGATATAAAAGAGACCCAGTACTTC
CASSQDFPADIKETQYF
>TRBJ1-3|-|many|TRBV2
TGTGCCAGCACGGGGACAATTTCTGGAAACACCATATATTTT
CASTGTISGNTIYF
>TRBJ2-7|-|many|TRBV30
TGTGCCTGGAGTACTAACCGGGGTGAGCAGTACTTC
CAWSTNRGEQYF
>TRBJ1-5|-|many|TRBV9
TGTGCCAGCAGCGTAGTTGAGGATCAGCCCCAGCATTTT
CASSVVEDQPQHF
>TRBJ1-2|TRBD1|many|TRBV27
TGTGCCAGCAGAAACCCCGGGACAGGGGAGACCTATGGCTACACCTTC
CASRNPGTGETYGYTF
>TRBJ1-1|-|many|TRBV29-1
TGCAGCGTTGAGAATCACTTAAACACTGAAGCTTTCTTT
CSVENHLNTEAFF
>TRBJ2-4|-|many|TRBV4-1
TGCGCCAGCAGCCAAGAGATGGTTATAGCCAAAAACATTCAGTACTTC
CASSQEMVIAKNIQYF
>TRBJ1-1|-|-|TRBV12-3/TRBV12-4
TGTGCCAGCAAGGTTAACCTGAACACTGAAGCTTTCTTT
CASKVNLNTEAFF
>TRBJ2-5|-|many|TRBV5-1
TGCGCCAGCAGCTTGGCCCGCAGAGAAGAGACCCAGTACTTC
CASSLARREETQYF
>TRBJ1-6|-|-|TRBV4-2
TGTGCCAGCAGCCAAGCCCTTTATACAGGGCTCTATAATTCACCCCTCCACTTT
CASSQALYTGLYNSPLHF
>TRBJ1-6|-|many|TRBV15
TGTGCCACCAGCATGGGGACCCCGAATTCACCCCTCCACTTT
CATSMGTPNSPLHF
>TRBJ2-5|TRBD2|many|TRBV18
TGTGCCAGCTCAGGAAGCGGGGGAAACCAAGAGACCCAGTACTTC
CASSGSGGNQETQYF
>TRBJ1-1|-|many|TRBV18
TGTGCCAGCTCACCACCGGACTCCTTTGAAGCTTTCTTT
CASSPPDSFEAFF
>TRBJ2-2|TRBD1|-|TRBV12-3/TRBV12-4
TGTGCCAGCACCTGGACAGGGAACACCGGGGAGCTGTTTTTT
CASTWTGNTGELFF
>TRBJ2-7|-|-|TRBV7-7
TGTGCTAGCAGCAAACAGGGTTCCTACGAGCAGTACTTC
CASSKQGSYEQYF
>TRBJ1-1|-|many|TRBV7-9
TGTGCCAGCACCACGTCCTCGGGGGCCTGGGACACTGAAGCTTTCTTT
CASTTSSGAWDTEAFF
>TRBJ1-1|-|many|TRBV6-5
TGTGCCAGCAGTTACGCGGACAGTACCGTCACTGAAGCTTTCTTT
CASSYADSTVTEAFF
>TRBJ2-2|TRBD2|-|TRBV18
TGTGCCAGCTCACGTGCTGCGGGACTAGCGGGAATTGGCCCGTCGTCCGGGGAGCTGTTTTTT
CASSRAAGLAGIGPSSGELFF
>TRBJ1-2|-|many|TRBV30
TGTGCCTGGAAGAGGGCGATCTATGGCTACACCTTC
CAWKRAIYGYTF
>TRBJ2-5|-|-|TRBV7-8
TGTGCCAGCAGCCGCACTACCCTCGGAGAGGCCCAGTACTTC
CASSRTTLGEAQYF
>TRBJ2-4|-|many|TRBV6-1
TGTGCCAGCAGTGGGCAGGCCGCAAGTGACAACATTCAGTACTTC
CASSGQAASDNIQYF
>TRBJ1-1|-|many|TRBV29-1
TGCAGCGTTGCACAACTGAACACTGAAGCTTTCTTT
CSVAQLNTEAFF
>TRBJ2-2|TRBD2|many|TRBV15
TGTGCCACCAGCCCACTAGCGGGGGGGGGGAACACCGGGGAGCTGTTTTTT
CATSPLAGGGNTGELFF
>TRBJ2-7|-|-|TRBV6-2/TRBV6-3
TGTGCCAGCAGTTACTCCTTCGGCTCCACGAGAAACTACGAGCAGTACTTC
CASSYSFGSTRNYEQYF
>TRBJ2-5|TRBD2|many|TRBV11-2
TGTGCCAGCACACCCCTAGTGTTAGCGGGGGCCAAAGAGACCCAGTACTTC
CASTPLVLAGAKETQYF
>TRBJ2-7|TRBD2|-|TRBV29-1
TGCAGCGTTGTCGGGGGGAGGTCCTACGAGCAGTACTTC
CSVVGGRSYEQYF
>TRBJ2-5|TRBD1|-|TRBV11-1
TGTGCCAGCAGATCAAGACAGGGAATACAAGAGACCCAGTACTTC
CASRSRQGIQETQYF
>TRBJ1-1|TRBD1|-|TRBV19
TGTGCCAGTAGTATGGGACAGGGGTTGCGAACTGAAGCTTTCTTT
CASSMGQGLRTEAFF
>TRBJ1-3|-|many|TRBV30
TGTGCCTGGGCAGTCTCTGGAAACACCATATATTTT
CAWAVSGNTIYF
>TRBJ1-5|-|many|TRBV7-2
TGTGCCAGCAGCCCGGGTGGGGACCAGCCCCAGCATTTT
CASSPGGDQPQHF
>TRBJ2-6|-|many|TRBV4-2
TGTGCCAGCAGCCTCCGCCGGGGGAGGGAGGGGGTTTCTGGGGCCAACGTCCTGACTTTC
CASSLRRGREGVSGANVLTF
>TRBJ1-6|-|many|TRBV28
TGTGCCAGCAATACCTTCGGGGTCGCCAATTCACCCCTCCACTTT
CASNTFGVANSPLHF
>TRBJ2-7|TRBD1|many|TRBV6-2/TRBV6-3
TGTGCCAGCAGTTACGTTGGACAGGTCTTATACGAGCAGTACTTC
CASSYVGQVLYEQYF
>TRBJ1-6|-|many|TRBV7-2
TGTGCCAGCAGCATAGGACGGGAAAATTCACCCCTCCACTTT
CASSIGRENSPLHF
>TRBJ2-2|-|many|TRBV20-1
TGCAGTGCTAGAAAAGCCGGGACTCCTCTTGGCGGGGAGCTGTTTTTT
CSARKAGTPLGGELFF
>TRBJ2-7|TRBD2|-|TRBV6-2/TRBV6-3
TGTGCCAGCACCGACCGACTAGCGGGAGCCCACGAGCAGTACTTC
CASTDRLAGAHEQYF
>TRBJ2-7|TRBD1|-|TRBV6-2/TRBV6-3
TGTGCCAGCAGTTACTCCTCAAGGACAGGTACCTACGAGCAGTACTTC
CASSYSSRTGTYEQYF
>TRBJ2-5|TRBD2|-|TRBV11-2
TGTGCCAGCAGCCTCTTAGCGGGGACTAGCGGGAGGGAGACCCAGTACTTC
CASSLLAGTSGRETQYF
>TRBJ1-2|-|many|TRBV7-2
TGTGCCAGCAGCCCTTCGGGGGTCTACTATGGCTACACCTTC
CASSPSGVYYGYTF
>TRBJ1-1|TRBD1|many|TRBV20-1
TGCAGTGCTGGACAGGGGGGGACTGAAGCTTTCTTT
CSAGQGGTEAFF
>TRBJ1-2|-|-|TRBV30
TGTGCCTGGAGGGTCGGAATTAACTATGGCTACAGCTTC
CAWRVGINYGYSF